Presented here are 24 T cell receptor beta chains from one specimen sequenced in a study of identical twins. From the 5' RACE reads, TCRdb called clonotypes with MiXCR, one entry per CDR3 protein. In the table there are more than 200,000 distinct CDR3 sequences, about a tenth of which are singletons. The sequencing input was memory (CD45RO+) T cells sorted from blood. Source of these receptors: a woman younger than 35 in good health.

Points on this clonotype: A read error may be the cause here, since a much bigger clone is one base away. The CDR3 reads CSARPSRRRDEQFF. The CDR3 DNA is TGCAGTGCTAGACCTAGCAGGAGGAGGGATGAGCAGTTCTTC. The chain combines TRBV20-1 with TRBJ2-1; a possible D gene is TRBD2 (6 bases). Deletions cut 2 bases from V and 8 bases from J, with 16 bases between. CDR3 size: 14 residues. The germline CDR1 and CDR2 sequences are DFQATT and SNEGSKA (reference sequence).

This clonotype was seen only a few times. The chain's CDR3 is CATSDRSSTDTQYF. DNA of the CDR3: TGTGCCACCAGTGATCGAAGTAGCACAGATACGCAGTATTTT. The chain couples TRBV24-1 to TRBJ2-3; D not resolved. V lost 3 bases to trimming and J lost 0 bases, with 6 bases between them. CDR1 is KGHDR, CDR2 SFDVKD, per germline. CDR3 length: 14 amino acids.

V gene TRBV5-1 combines with J gene TRBJ1-4; the match to TRBD1 covers 7 bases. In germline, CDR1 is SGHRS, CDR2 YFSETQ. The CDR3 is 13 amino acids. V was clipped by 3 bases and J by 5 bases; unmatched bases: 1. This chain's CDR3 is CASSSGGNEKLFF. The CDR3 DNA follows: TGCGCCAGCAGCTCAGGGGGGAATGAAAAACTGTTTTTT.

The genes are TRBV20-1 and TRBJ2-3; TRBD2 might be the D (5 bases). Germline CDR1 DFQATT, CDR2 SNEGSKA (reference sequence). Trimming left V 6 bases short and J 0 bases short, with 10 bases between. The CDR3 loop spans 13 amino acids. The CDR3 DNA sequence: TGCAGTGCCACAGCGGAAAGCACAGATACGCAGTATTTT. It translates to CSATAESTDTQYF.

This clonotype was picked up a small number of times. The chain combines TRBV27 with TRBJ2-7; D perhaps matches TRBD2 (7 bases). V shed 2 bases and J shed 4 bases, with 21 bases lying between them. This CDR3 is 17 amino acids long. Germline V gene lookup returns CDR1 MNHEY and CDR2 SMNVEV (reference sequence). CDR3 coding DNA: TGTGCCAGCAGTTTAAGCCCGGGGGGCATTGGGCCTTACGAGCAGTACTTC. This sequence encodes CASSLSPGGIGPYEQYF.

This clonotype has more than one count but fewer than ten. V gene TRBV3-1 combines with J gene TRBJ2-1, with D perhaps being TRBD1 or TRBD2 (5 bases each). Deletions cut 3 bases from V and 4 bases from J, with 16 bases between. CDR1 is LGHDT, CDR2 YNNKEL, per germline (reference sequence). The length of the CDR3 is 16 residues. CDR3 coding DNA: TGTGCCAGCAGCCAGGGTACCGGGACGCTATACAATGAGCAGTTCTTC. Its translation is CASSQGTGTLYNEQFF.

At least ten counts were recorded for this clonotype. The chain employs TRBV29-1 and TRBJ2-5, with D possibly called TRBD1 or TRBD2 (7 bases each). Germline values: CDR1 SQVTM, CDR2 ANQGSEA. The germline V and J ends were trimmed by 5 bases and 5 bases, with 27 bases remaining between them. This CDR3 spans 17 amino acids. The CDR3 protein is CSVPWGGTDLNFETQYF. DNA of the CDR3: TGCAGCGTTCCGTGGGGAGGGACAGATCTAAACTTCGAGACCCAGTACTTC.

The table lists this clonotype with a count of one. This may be a read error, as it is one base from a much larger clone. The V and J genes are TRBV5-1 and TRBJ2-7; D is unresolved. CDR3 length: 11 residues. The germline V gene encodes CDR1 SGHRS and CDR2 YFSETQ. The CDR3 here is CASSQNYGQYF. CDR3 DNA: TGCGCCAGCAGCCAAAACTACGGGCAGTACTTC. Based on the CDR3 plus reference TRBV5-1 and TRBJ2-7, the full variable domain is KAGVTQTPRYLIKTRGQQVTLSCSPISGHRSVSWYQQTPGQGLQFLFEYFSETQRNKGNFPGRFSGRQFSNSRSEMNVSTLELGDSALYLCASSQNYGQYFGPGTRLTVT.

This chain connects TRBV6-1 to TRBJ1-1, with D possibly matching TRBD1 (6 bases). V shed 2 bases and J shed 5 bases, with 15 bases lying between them. The CDR3 consists of 15 residues. Germline lookup yields CDR1 MNHNS and CDR2 SASEGT. The CDR3 DNA reads as TGTGCCAGCAGTGAACCACGACAGGCGAGGACTGAAGCTTTCTTT. It encodes CASSEPRQARTEAFF.

J is TRBJ2-6 and V is TRBV18; no definite D call. CDR1 is KGHSH, CDR2 LQKENI, per germline. Trimming took 0 bases from V and 2 from J, leaving 2 bases between them. The CDR3 length is 14 residues. The CDR3 DNA is TGTGCCAGCTCACCACCGGCTGGGGCCAACGTCCTGACTTTC. Translation gives CASSPPAGANVLTF.

The chain has TRBV10-1 and TRBJ2-1, with 8 bases matching TRBD2. V lost 10 bases, J lost 5 bases, and 10 bases stayed unmatched. Per germline, CDR1 WNHNN and CDR2 SYGVQD (reference sequence). This CDR3 comprises 14 residues. CDR3 amino acids: CATGEGTRNNEQFF. CDR3 DNA: TGCGCCACCGGGGAAGGGACTAGGAACAATGAGCAGTTCTTC.

This clonotype has ten or more counts. This chain links TRBV24-1 with TRBJ2-1, with D tentatively TRBD1 (6 bases). CDR3 length equals 13 residues. Germline V gene sequence: CDR1 KGHDR, CDR2 SFDVKD. Trimming stripped 2 bases from V and 7 bases from J, with 8 bases between. CDR3 sequence: CATSDSRGNEQFF. The CDR3 DNA follows: TGTGCCACCAGTGATTCAAGGGGGAATGAGCAGTTCTTC.

This rearrangement joins TRBV20-1 to TRBJ1-6; D unclear. Deletions cut 0 bases from V and 12 bases from J, with 12 bases between. The germline gives CDR1 DFQATT, CDR2 SNEGSKA (reference sequence). The CDR3 runs 13 residues. The CDR3 region is CSARDLSRGPLHF. The CDR3 DNA follows: TGCAGTGCTAGAGATTTGTCCCGGGGACCCCTCCACTTT.

V is TRBV20-1 and J is TRBJ1-1; D unresolved. V lost 1 base and J lost 3, with 6 bases in between. Germline V gene data show CDR1 as DFQATT and CDR2 as SNEGSKA (reference sequence). The CDR3 sequence is 12 residues long. In DNA, the CDR3 is TGCAGTGCTAGAGCAGGCGACACTGAAGCTTTCTTT. Its translation is CSARAGDTEAFF.

In its sample, this clonotype was seen many times. CDR3 nucleotide sequence: TGCGCCAGCAGCCCAGGGGCAACCTACTACAATGAGCAGTTCTTC. This encodes CASSPGATYYNEQFF. V usage is TRBV4-3 and J usage is TRBJ2-1; D perhaps matches TRBD1 (6 bases). The V end lost 4 bases, the J end lost 3 bases, and 13 bases lay between the germline ends. The CDR3 contains 15 residues. CDR1 and CDR2 from the germline V gene are LGHNA and YSLEER.

At least ten counts were recorded for this clonotype. V and J are TRBV12-3 or TRBV12-4 and TRBJ1-1; D possibly corresponds to TRBD1 (6 bases). Deletions cut 7 bases from V and 1 base from J, with 10 bases between. The CDR3 is 13 amino acids. The CDR3 region has the DNA TGTGCCAGCAAGGACAGCCAGAACACTGAAGCTTTCTTT. Protein: CASKDSQNTEAFF.

In its sample, this clonotype was seen a few times. The gene calls are TRBV5-5 and TRBJ2-7; D unresolved. Deletions cut 4 bases from V and 3 bases from J, with 14 bases between. Germline CDR1 is SGHKS and CDR2 is YYEKEE (reference sequence). This CDR3 is 14 amino acids long. CDR3 loop: CASSRPPKYYEQYF. CDR3 DNA: TGTGCCAGCAGCCGACCGCCTAAGTACTACGAGCAGTACTTC.

This clonotype was picked up a small number of times. This chain uses TRBV6-2 or TRBV6-3 with TRBJ1-5; D might be TRBD1 (5 bases). The CDR3 has 14 amino acids. V shed 7 bases and J shed 5 bases, with 15 bases lying between them. CDR1 MNHEY and CDR2 SVGEGT come from the germline V gene. CDR3 DNA: TGTGCCAGCACACGGGGCAGTGCGGATCAGCCCCAGCATTTT. Translated: CASTRGSADQPQHF.

The chain is built from TRBV20-1 and TRBJ2-5, with 10 bases lining up with TRBD2. There are 16 residues in the CDR3. Germline assignment: CDR1 DFQATT and CDR2 SNEGSKA (reference sequence). With 1 base clipped from V and 10 bases from J, the junction kept 15 bases outside the gene matches. The CDR3 sequence is CSARVLAGDYKRVQYF. CDR3 bases: TGCAGTGCTAGAGTTCTAGCGGGGGACTACAAGAGAGTCCAGTACTTC.

This chain joins TRBV6-5 and TRBJ1-1, with a possible D match to TRBD1 (5 bases). From germline, CDR1 is MNHEY and CDR2 SVGAGI. The CDR3 is 12 amino acids. V lost 6 bases to trimming and J lost 11 bases, with 16 bases between them. The CDR3 sequence is CASRTFGGDAFF. CDR3 DNA sequence: TGTGCCAGCAGAACCTTCGGAGGGGACGCTTTCTTT.

This clonotype has a count of ten or more. The chain joins TRBV27 to TRBJ2-7, with 8 bases matching TRBD1. The J segment lost 2 bases and the V segment lost 5 bases, leaving 8 bases of the junction unmatched. Germline CDR1 and CDR2: MNHEY and SMNVEV (reference sequence). The CDR3 spans 15 residues. The CDR3 bases are TGTGCCAGCAGTCTCAGACAGGGGAAGACCTACGAGCAGTACTTC. Translating gives CASSLRQGKTYEQYF.

This clonotype has more than one count but fewer than ten. The rearrangement uses TRBV5-5 and TRBJ1-1, with D perhaps TRBD1 (5 bases). Germline V lookup: CDR1 SGHKS, CDR2 YYEKEE (reference sequence). The CDR3 totals 14 residues. V was trimmed by 3 bases and J by 1 base, leaving 10 bases between them. The CDR3 nucleotides are TGTGCCAGCAGCTCCCTCGGACAGAACACTGAAGCTTTCTTT. Its protein is CASSSLGQNTEAFF.

This clonotype showed up many times. The chain couples TRBV12-3 or TRBV12-4 to TRBJ2-5; 7 bases align to TRBD1. The CDR3 totals 13 residues. V was clipped by 7 bases and J by 3 bases; unmatched bases: 5. DNA for the CDR3: TGTGCCAGCACGTTCGGGACAGAAGAGACCCAGTACTTC. It encodes CASTFGTEETQYF.

This clonotype was seen ten or more times. CDR3 nucleotides: TGCGCCAGCAGCTTGAGACTAGCGGGAGAGAGTGAGCAGTTCTTC. Its protein product is CASSLRLAGESEQFF. The chain joins TRBV5-1 to TRBJ2-1, with 12 bases lining up with TRBD2. Germline V gives CDR1 SGHRS, CDR2 YFSETQ. After removal of 1 base from V and 9 bases from J, the junction contained 5 bases not matched to a gene. CDR3 length: 15 residues.